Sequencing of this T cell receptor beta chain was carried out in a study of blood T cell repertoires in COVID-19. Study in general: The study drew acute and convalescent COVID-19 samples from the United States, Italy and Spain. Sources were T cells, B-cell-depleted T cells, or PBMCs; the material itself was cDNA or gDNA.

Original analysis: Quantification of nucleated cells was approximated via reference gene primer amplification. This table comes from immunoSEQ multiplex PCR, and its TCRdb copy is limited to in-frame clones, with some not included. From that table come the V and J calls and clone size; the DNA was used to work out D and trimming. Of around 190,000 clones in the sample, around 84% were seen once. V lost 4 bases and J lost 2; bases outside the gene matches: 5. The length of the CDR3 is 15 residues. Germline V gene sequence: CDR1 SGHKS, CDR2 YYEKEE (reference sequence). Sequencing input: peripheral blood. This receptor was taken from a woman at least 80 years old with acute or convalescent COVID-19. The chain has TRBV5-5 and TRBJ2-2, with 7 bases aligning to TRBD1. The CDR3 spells CASSTGQPNTGELFF. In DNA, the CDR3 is TGTGCCAGCAGCACGGGACAGCCCAACACCGGGGAGCTGTTTTTT.